This TCR beta chain was sequenced in a study of T cells expressing NK-cell markers. Whole-study context: The eight sequenced donors comprised seven who were HCMV-seropositive and one who was seronegative.

This CDR3 is built from 16 residues. CDR1 is KGHDR, CDR2 SFDVKD, per germline. Comment on this clonotype: Its antigen is currently unknown.

TCRdb reworked the 5' RACE reads into one entry per CDR3 protein, no DNA. The ten top clones account for around 10%, within a sample of around 380,000 distinct CDR3 sequences. Findings of the study overall: Several donors likewise had their CD3+CD56-NKG2C+ fraction led by these clonotypes. The contribution of dominant NKG2C+ clonotypes to CD8+ T cells in several donors was about 1.0-7.5%. Unclear, still, was the HCMV specificity of the expanded NKG2C+ T cell clones.

Sequencing was carried out using blood T cells: a sorted CD56 or NKG2C T cell subset, CD4+ or CD8+ T cells, or bulk PBMC T cells (not recorded which). V usage is TRBV24-1 and J usage is TRBJ2-1; TCRdb calls TRBD2, which cannot be checked without DNA. The origin of this receptor is a woman aged 45 to 65 in good health. The CDR3 reads CATSEGTSGRTNEQFF.